The 25 T cell receptor beta chains below all came from one sample that was sequenced in a study of blood T cell repertoires in COVID-19. Clones were sequenced by immunoSEQ multiplex PCR, and TCRdb holds only the in-frame ones, with some missing. The sample has 350,000 to 500,000 clones, over 75% seen once; the top ten hold 1.4%. Sequences were obtained from PBMCs or T cells enriched from blood (not recorded which). These receptors were taken from a woman between 18 and 29 years old who had been exposed to COVID-19.

This clone is a singleton in its sample. The chain has TRBV2 and TRBJ1-2, with 7 bases lining up with TRBD1. The trim removed 2 bases at V and 0 bases at J, leaving 3 bases unmatched. Looked up from germline, CDR1 is SNHLY and CDR2 is FYNNEI. CDR3 size: 15 residues. CDR3 in DNA: TGTGCCAGCAGTGAACGGGACAGACCTAACTATGGCTACACCTTC. Amino acid sequence: CASSERDRPNYGYTF.

The V and J genes are TRBV6-4 and TRBJ2-7; D might be TRBD2 (5 bases). V was clipped by 8 bases and J by 3 bases, with 29 bases between them. Germline loops: CDR1 MRHNA, CDR2 SNTAGT. CDR3 length equals 18 residues. CDR3 in DNA: TGTGCCAGCGACACTAGTTGTCAGTTATCTCATAAAGGCTACGAGCAGTACTTC. As protein: CASDTSCQLSHKGYEQYF.

The V call is TRBV29-1, the J call TRBJ2-5; TRBD2 agrees at 12 bases. CDR3 size: 14 residues. The V gene end was trimmed by 3 bases and the J gene end by 6 bases; junction bases not matched to a gene: 5. CDR1 is SQVTM, CDR2 ANQGSEA, per germline. Here the CDR3 DNA reads TGCAGCGTTGATCTGACTAGCGGGAGTAAGACCCAGTACTTC. Amino acid sequence: CSVDLTSGSKTQYF.

V is TRBV29-1 and J is TRBJ2-7; 7 positions agree with TRBD1. This CDR3 is built from 13 residues. CDR1 and CDR2 (germline): SQVTM, ANQGSEA. V dropped 4 bases and J dropped 4; count of bases not matched to a gene: 7. This CDR3 reads CSVGAGGPYEQYF. The CDR3 DNA sequence: TGCAGCGTTGGCGCAGGGGGTCCGTACGAGCAGTACTTC.

This clone is a singleton in its sample. The chain carries TRBV19 and TRBJ1-5; D is undetermined. The CDR3 has 15 amino acids. The germline V gene encodes CDR1 LNHDA and CDR2 SQIVND (reference sequence). Trimming took 4 bases from V and 3 from J, leaving 13 bases between them. The CDR3 nucleotides read TGTGCCAGTAGTAGGGTTCCAGGCCTCAATCAGCCCCAGCATTTT. It encodes CASSRVPGLNQPQHF.

J is TRBJ1-4 and V is TRBV12-3 or TRBV12-4; TRBD1 might be the D (5 bases). The CDR3 contains 13 residues. V lost 7 bases, J lost 8 bases, and 14 bases lay in between. In nucleotides, the CDR3 is TGTGCCAGCATTCAAGGGGCGCACGAAAAACTGTTTTTT. Translation: CASIQGAHEKLFF.

The chain recombines TRBV18 with TRBJ1-2, with a tentative D call TRBD1 (5 bases). V was clipped by 4 bases and J by 1 base, with 16 bases between them. CDR1 KGHSH and CDR2 LQKENI come from the germline V gene. This CDR3 has 16 residues. CDR3 bases: TGTGCCAGCTCACGAATTACAGGAGTAATTAACTATGGCTACACCTTC. Encoded protein: CASSRITGVINYGYTF.

This chain uses TRBV28 with TRBJ1-2; a possible D gene is TRBD1 (6 bases). The germline V and J ends were trimmed by 5 bases and 2 bases, with 9 bases remaining between them. This CDR3 contains 13 residues. CDR1 MDHEN and CDR2 SYDVKM come from the germline V gene. The CDR3, as DNA: TGTGCCAGCAGTGATACAGGGAACTATGGCTACACCTTC. This encodes CASSDTGNYGYTF.

The chain uses TRBV6-5 and TRBJ2-7, with D perhaps matching TRBD2 (6 bases). This CDR3 comprises 10 residues. CDR1 is MNHEY, CDR2 SVGAGI, per germline. V lost 10 bases and J 2 bases, leaving 6 bases between the germline ends. In nucleotides, the CDR3 is TGTGCCACGGGAGCCTACGAGCAGTACTTC. It yields the protein CATGAYEQYF.

This chain joins TRBV27 and TRBJ1-5, with a possible D match to TRBD1 (5 bases). Trimming stripped 6 bases from V and 0 bases from J, with 15 bases between. The CDR3 runs to 16 residues. CDR1 MNHEY and CDR2 SMNVEV come from the germline V gene (reference sequence). The CDR3 spells CASRRDSTYSNQPQHF. The CDR3 coding sequence is TGTGCCAGCAGGAGAGACAGCACCTATAGCAATCAGCCCCAGCATTTT.

This CDR3 reads CASSQVDSGIPYEQYF. CDR3 bases: TGCGCCAGCAGCCAAGTGGATTCGGGGATCCCTTACGAGCAGTACTTC. The chain recombines TRBV4-1 with TRBJ2-7; possible D gene TRBD2, 5 bases. There are 16 residues in the CDR3. Trimming cost V 1 base and J 4 bases, with 17 bases left between them. Looked up from germline, CDR1 is MGHRA and CDR2 is YSYEKL.

V and J are TRBV11-3 and TRBJ1-2; 11 bases agree with TRBD1. The CDR3 extends over 16 amino acids. Germline CDR1 reads SGHNT; CDR2 reads YENEEA. J gave up 8 bases and V 4 bases, and 12 bases lay outside the gene matches. CDR3 coding DNA: TGTGCCAGCAGCTCCCCCCCTGGACAGGGGGCTAAGGGCTACACCTTC. Amino acids: CASSSPPGQGAKGYTF.

The V call is TRBV7-9, the J call TRBJ1-5, with D possibly being TRBD1 (6 bases). This CDR3 spans 15 amino acids. Trimming cost V 2 bases and J 1 base, with 9 bases left between them. Germline V gene lookup returns CDR1 SEHNR and CDR2 FQNEAQ (reference sequence). CDR3 coding DNA: TGTGCCAGCAGCTTACCCGGACAGAGCAATCAGCCCCAGCATTTT. Translation: CASSLPGQSNQPQHF. The full variable domain, in which reference TRBV7-9 and TRBJ1-5 provide the parts outside the CDR3, is DTGVSQNPRHKITKRGQNVTFRCDPISEHNRLYWYRQTLGQGPEFLTYFQNEAQLEKSRLLSDRFSAERPKGSFSTLEIQRTEQGDSAMYLCASSLPGQSNQPQHFGDGTRLSIL.

About this clone itself: At one end, the junction sequence differs from germline, possibly due to a read error. V gene TRBV9 combines with J gene TRBJ1-1; 8 bases are shared with TRBD1. Germline V gene data show CDR1 as SGDLS and CDR2 as YYNGEE. The CDR3 runs to 14 residues. This CDR3 reads CASSRTGLKTEAFF. The CDR3 DNA follows: TGTGCCAGCTCCCGGACAGGGCTGAAGACTGAAGCTTTCTTT.

The chain combines TRBV2 with TRBJ1-1, with 8 bases matching TRBD1. V shed 5 bases and J 7 bases; nucleotides not matched to a gene: 15. The CDR3 is 16 residues long. The germline gives CDR1 SNHLY, CDR2 FYNNEI. The DNA for the CDR3 is TGTGCCAGCAGTCGAACAGGGGGAGGACGGCAGGTTGAAGCTTTCTTT. As protein: CASSRTGGGRQVEAFF. Combining the CDR3 with reference TRBV2 and TRBJ1-1 gives the whole variable domain EPEVTQTPSHQVTQMGQEVILRCVPISNHLYFYWYRQILGQKVEFLVSFYNNEISEKSEIFDDQFSVERPDGSNFTLKIRSTKLEDSAMYFCASSRTGGGRQVEAFFGQGTRLTVV.

The rearrangement links TRBV6-5 to TRBJ2-7; D is possibly TRBD1 (5 bases). CDR1 and CDR2 from the germline V gene are MNHEY and SVGAGI. The CDR3 sequence is 13 residues long. V was shortened by 5 bases and J by 7 bases, with 15 bases between the two germline ends. CDR3 amino acids: CASSTRRDEEQYF. The CDR3 region has the DNA TGTGCCAGCAGTACGCGCAGGGATGAGGAGCAGTACTTC.

The chain joins TRBV11-1 to TRBJ1-1; TRBD1 matches 8 bases. V lost 1 base, J lost 4 bases, and 5 bases stayed unmatched. The V gene's germline CDR1 is SGHAT and CDR2 FQDESV (reference sequence). There are 15 residues in the CDR3. The CDR3 sequence is CASSLVGTGGTEAFF. The CDR3 nucleotides are TGTGCCAGCAGCTTAGTAGGTACAGGGGGCACTGAAGCTTTCTTT. The full variable domain, completed using reference TRBV11-1 and TRBJ1-1, is EAEVAQSPRYKITEKSQAVAFWCDPISGHATLYWYRQILGQGPELLVQFQDESVVDDSQLPKDRFSAERLKGVDSTLKIQPAELGDSAMYLCASSLVGTGGTEAFFGQGTRLTVV.

This sequence joins TRBV27 and TRBJ2-5; 8 nucleotides match TRBD2. The germline V gene encodes CDR1 MNHEY and CDR2 SMNVEV (reference sequence). The V gene end was trimmed by 0 bases and the J gene end by 3 bases; junction bases not matched to a gene: 6. This CDR3 is built from 16 residues. The CDR3 here is CASSLSKGLVKETQYF. CDR3 bases: TGTGCCAGCAGTTTATCCAAGGGACTAGTGAAAGAGACCCAGTACTTC.

This rearrangement joins TRBV29-1 to TRBJ1-3, with D possibly being TRBD1 (6 bases). The CDR3 contains 14 residues. V was cut by 4 bases and J by 2 bases, with 12 bases left in between. From germline, CDR1 is SQVTM and CDR2 ANQGSEA. The chain's CDR3 is CSVAAGDAGNTIYF. As DNA, the CDR3 is TGCAGCGTTGCTGCAGGGGACGCTGGAAACACCATATATTTT.

The V call is TRBV6-5, the J call TRBJ2-7, with a weak D call TRBD1 (5 bases). This CDR3 region has 13 residues. V was trimmed by 8 bases and J by 4 bases, leaving 15 bases between them. Germline V gene data show CDR1 as MNHEY and CDR2 as SVGAGI. This CDR3 is CASLGEPSYEQYF. The CDR3 nucleotides are TGTGCCAGCCTAGGGGAACCCTCGTACGAGCAGTACTTC.

The CDR3, as DNA: TGTGCCAGCAGTGACACGGGGATAGGACGGTTGAACACTGAAGCTTTCTTT. Its translation: CASSDTGIGRLNTEAFF. The rearrangement uses TRBV6-1 and TRBJ1-1; no firm D call. The germline gives CDR1 MNHNS, CDR2 SASEGT. CDR3 length: 17 amino acids. Between the trimmed V and J ends, which lost 3 bases and 0 bases, there was a span of 17 bases.

The CDR3 nucleotides read TGCGCCAGCAGCCAAGACTACAGTAAGGTTTCGTTCACCACAGATACGCAGTATTTT. Translating it yields CASSQDYSKVSFTTDTQYF. The chain joins TRBV4-1 to TRBJ2-3; the D is unclear. This CDR3 comprises 19 residues. Germline CDR1 MGHRA, CDR2 YSYEKL. V lost 0 bases and J lost 2, with 21 bases in between.

V is TRBV6-2 or TRBV6-3 and J is TRBJ2-5; D gene ambiguous. CDR1 MNHEY and CDR2 SVGEGT come from the germline V gene. The CDR3 sequence is 11 residues long. V was trimmed by 5 bases and J by 5 bases, leaving 6 bases between them. CDR3 loop: CASSTGETQYF. As DNA, the CDR3 is TGTGCCAGCAGTACCGGTGAGACCCAGTACTTC.

The genes are TRBV5-5 and TRBJ2-3; 12 nucleotides line up with TRBD1. The germline V gene has CDR1 SGHKS and CDR2 YYEKEE (reference sequence). This CDR3 comprises 16 residues. V trimming: 4 bases; J trimming: 4 bases; junction bases outside the gene matches: 7. The CDR3 is CASSKEGQGASDTQYF. CDR3 in DNA: TGTGCCAGCAGCAAGGAGGGACAGGGGGCATCAGATACGCAGTATTTT.

J is TRBJ1-1 and V is TRBV6-6; D is uncertain. The CDR3 consists of 12 residues. Trimming took off 6 bases at V and 3 bases at J, with 8 bases between the two ends. Germline CDR1 reads MNHNY; CDR2 reads SVGAGI (reference sequence). The CDR3 nucleotides are TGTGCCAGCAGCCTACAGCACACTGAAGCTTTCTTT. It is translated as CASSLQHTEAFF.